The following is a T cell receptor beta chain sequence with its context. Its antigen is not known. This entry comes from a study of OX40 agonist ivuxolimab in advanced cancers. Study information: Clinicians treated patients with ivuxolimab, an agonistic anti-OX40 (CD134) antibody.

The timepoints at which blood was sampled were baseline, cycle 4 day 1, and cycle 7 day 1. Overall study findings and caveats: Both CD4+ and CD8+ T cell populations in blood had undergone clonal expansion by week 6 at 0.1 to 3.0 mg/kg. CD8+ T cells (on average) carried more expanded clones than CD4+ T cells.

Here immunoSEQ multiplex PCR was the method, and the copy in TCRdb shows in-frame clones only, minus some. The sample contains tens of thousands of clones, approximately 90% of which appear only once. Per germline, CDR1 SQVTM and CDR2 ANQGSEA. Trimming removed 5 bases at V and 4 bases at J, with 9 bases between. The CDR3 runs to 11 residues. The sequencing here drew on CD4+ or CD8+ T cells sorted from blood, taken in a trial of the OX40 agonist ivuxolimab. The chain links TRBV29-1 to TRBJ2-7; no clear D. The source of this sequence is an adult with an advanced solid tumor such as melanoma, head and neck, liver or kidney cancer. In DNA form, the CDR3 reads TGCAGCGTTCAGGTGCTTTACGAGCAGTACTTC. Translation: CSVQVLYEQYF.